This T cell receptor (beta chain) was retrieved from a study of early T cells in non-severe SARS-CoV-2 infection. Study overall: Chains were unpaired, as sequencing was done on bulk RNA from unsorted whole blood.

This CDR3 spans 18 amino acids. The ends lost 4 bases at V and 6 bases at J; junction bases unmatched: 17. Germline V gene sequence: CDR1 MNHNY, CDR2 SVGAGI (reference sequence). Researchers tagged individual cDNA molecules with unique molecular identifiers. MiXCR was run by TCRdb on the 5' RACE reads, yielding one entry per CDR3 protein. The repertoire holds more than 20,000 distinct CDR3 sequences, 5% to 5.5% seen once, with over 8.5% in the top ten. In its sample, this clonotype was seen many times. The receptor comes from an adult who was a healthcare worker with PCR-confirmed SARS-CoV-2 infection or an uninfected control (not recorded which). The genes are TRBV6-6 and TRBJ2-1; TRBD2 matches 8 bases. Sample: whole blood. As DNA, the CDR3 is TGTGCCAGCAGTTTCCCCGGGCTAGCGGGCGTTGGGGGCAATGAGCAGTTCTTC. As protein: CASSFPGLAGVGGNEQFF.